This T cell receptor (beta chain) originates from a study of blood T cell repertoires in COVID-19. Assay used: immunoSEQ multiplex PCR; TCRdb lists only in-frame clones, some missing. This sample has fewer than 100,000 clones, with roughly 85% found just once. This clone was recorded only once. CDR1 is MNHEY, CDR2 SVGAGI, per germline. The ends were cut back, 5 bases at V and 5 bases at J, with 15 bases in the middle. The CDR3 is 14 amino acids. The specimen was peripheral blood. This clonotype originated in a man between 65 and 85 years old with acute or convalescent COVID-19. The V gene is TRBV6-5, the J gene TRBJ2-5; no definite D call. Here the CDR3 reads CASSPLNKFETQYF. CDR3 sequence (DNA): TGTGCCAGCAGTCCCCTCAACAAGTTTGAGACCCAGTACTTC.